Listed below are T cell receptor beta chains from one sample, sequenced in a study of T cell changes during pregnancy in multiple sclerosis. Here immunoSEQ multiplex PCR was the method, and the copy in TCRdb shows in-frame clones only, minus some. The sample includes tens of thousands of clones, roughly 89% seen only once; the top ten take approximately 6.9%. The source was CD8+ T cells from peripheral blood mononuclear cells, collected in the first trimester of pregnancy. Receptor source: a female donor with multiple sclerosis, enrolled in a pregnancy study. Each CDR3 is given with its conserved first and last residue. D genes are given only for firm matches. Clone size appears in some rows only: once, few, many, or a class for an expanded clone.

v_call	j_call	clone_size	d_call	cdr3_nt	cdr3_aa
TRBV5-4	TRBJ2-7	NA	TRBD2	TGTGCCAGCAGCTTAGGGCGGGAGAGCTCCTACGAGCAGTACTTC	CASSLGRESSYEQYF
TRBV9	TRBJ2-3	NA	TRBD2	TGTGCCAGCAGCGCTCTCCTAGCGGAAGATACGCAGTATTTT	CASSALLAEDTQYF
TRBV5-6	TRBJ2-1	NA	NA	TGTGCCAGCAGCCCCGGGGGAGCGGCGCCTTTCAATGAGCAGTTCTTC	CASSPGGAAPFNEQFF
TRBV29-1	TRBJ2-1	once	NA	TGCAGCGTTGTTTTGAGCTCCTACAATGAGCAGTTCTTC	CSVVLSSYNEQFF
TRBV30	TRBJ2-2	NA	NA	TGTGCCTGGAGTCCAGGGATAGCGGCCGGGGAGCTGTTTTTT	CAWSPGIAAGELFF
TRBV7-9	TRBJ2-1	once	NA	TGTGCCAGCAGCAAAACTCTCAATGAGCAGTTCTTC	CASSKTLNEQFF
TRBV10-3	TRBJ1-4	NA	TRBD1	TGTGCCATCAGTGAGCGGCCCTCTCTCGACAGGGATGATGAAAAACTGTTTTTT	CAISERPSLDRDDEKLFF
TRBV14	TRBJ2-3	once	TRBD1	TGTGCCAGCAGCCAACCGGGACAGGGTGCGAGAGATACGCAGTATTTT	CASSQPGQGARDTQYF
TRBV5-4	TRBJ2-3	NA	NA	TGTGCCAGCAGCTTCGGCACAGATACGCAGTATTTT	CASSFGTDTQYF
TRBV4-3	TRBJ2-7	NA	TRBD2	TGCGCCAGCAGCCAAGATCGTCTAGCGGGAAGTGCCTACGAGCAGTACTTC	CASSQDRLAGSAYEQYF
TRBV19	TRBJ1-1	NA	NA	TGTGCCAGTAGTATTAATGAGGGAAGCACTGAAGCTTTCTTT	CASSINEGSTEAFF
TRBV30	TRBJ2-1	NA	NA	TGTGCCTGGAGGCAACGGAGCTCCTACAATGAGCAGTTCTTC	CAWRQRSSYNEQFF
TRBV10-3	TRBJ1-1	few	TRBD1	TGTGCCATTCACGGAACCGGGACAGGGAACACTGAAGCTTTCTTT	CAIHGTGTGNTEAFF
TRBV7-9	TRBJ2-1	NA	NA	TGTGCCAGCAGCTTAGGAGGAGATGAGCAGTTCTTC	CASSLGGDEQFF
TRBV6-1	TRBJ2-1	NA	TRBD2	TGTGCCAGCAGTGAAGGACTAGCGGGAGCCCCCTACTACAATGAGCAGTTCTTC	CASSEGLAGAPYYNEQFF
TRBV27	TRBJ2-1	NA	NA	TGTGCCAGCAGTCCTAGCGTGGGGGACCACAATGAGCAGTTCTTC	CASSPSVGDHNEQFF
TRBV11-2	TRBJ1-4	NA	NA	TGTGCCAGCAGCTTTTCCCAGGAAAAACTGTTTTTT	CASSFSQEKLFF
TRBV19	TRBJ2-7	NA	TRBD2	TGTGCCACCCAGACTAGCGGCGGAGAGCAGTACTTC	CATQTSGGEQYF
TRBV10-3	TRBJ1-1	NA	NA	TGTGCCATCAGTGACGGTTTGAACACTGAAGCTTTCTTT	CAISDGLNTEAFF
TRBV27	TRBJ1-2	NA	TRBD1	TGTGCCAGCAGTTTTCGGACAGGGCCTAACTATGGCTACACCTTC	CASSFRTGPNYGYTF
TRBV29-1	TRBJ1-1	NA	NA	TGCAGCGGGTGGAGCAGGGGCGGGGGTGAAGCTTTCTTT	CSGWSRGGGEAFF
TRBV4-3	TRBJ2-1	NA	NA	TGCGCCAGCAGCCAAGCGGTGGTGGGAGTAAGCGACAATGAGCAGTTCTTC	CASSQAVVGVSDNEQFF
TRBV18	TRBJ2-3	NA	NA	TGTGCCAGCTCACCACGCAGGGGCTCTAGCACAGATACGCAGTATTTT	CASSPRRGSSTDTQYF
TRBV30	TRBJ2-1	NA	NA	TGTGCCTGGAGCACTATAGCCGATGAGCAGTTCTTC	CAWSTIADEQFF
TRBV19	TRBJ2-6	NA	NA	TGTGCCAGTAGTATTGATGGGGGGTCTGGGGCCAACGTCCTGACTTTC	CASSIDGGSGANVLTF
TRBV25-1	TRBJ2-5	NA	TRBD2	TGTGCCAGCAGTGATTGGACTAGCGGGAGGGCGGGGGAGACCCAGTACTTC	CASSDWTSGRAGETQYF
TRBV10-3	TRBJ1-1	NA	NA	TGTGCCATCAGTGAGTCGGGGCGGGGGAGTACTGAAGCTTTCTTT	CAISESGRGSTEAFF
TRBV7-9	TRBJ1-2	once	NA	TGTGCCGGTACTCCAGGGGACTATGGCTACACCTTC	CAGTPGDYGYTF
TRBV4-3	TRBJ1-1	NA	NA	TGCGCCAGCAGCCAAGATAAGGAGGGGAACACTGAAGCTTTCTTT	CASSQDKEGNTEAFF
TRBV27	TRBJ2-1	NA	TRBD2	TGTGCCAGCAGTTTATCGAATAGCGGGTTTTACAATGAGCAGTTCTTC	CASSLSNSGFYNEQFF
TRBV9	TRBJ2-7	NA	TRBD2	TGTGCCAGCAGCGTAGAGGCGGGAGAGGGAAACGAGCAGTACTTC	CASSVEAGEGNEQYF
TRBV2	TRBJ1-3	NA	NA	TGTGCCAGCGGGGCGTACTCTGGAAACACCATATATTTT	CASGAYSGNTIYF
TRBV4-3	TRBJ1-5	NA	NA	TGCGCCAGCAGCCAAGATCGGGGGGGATATCAGCCCCAGCATTTT	CASSQDRGGYQPQHF
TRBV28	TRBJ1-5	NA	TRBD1	TGTGCCAGCAGTTGGGGGACAGACTCTTATAGCAATCAGCCCCAGCATTTT	CASSWGTDSYSNQPQHF
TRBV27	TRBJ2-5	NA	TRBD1	TGTGCCAGCAGATCGGACAGGGTGGGGGAGACCCAGTACTTC	CASRSDRVGETQYF
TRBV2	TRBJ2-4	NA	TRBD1	TGTGCCAGCAGTAAACCTGACAGGGCTGGCAAAAACATTCAGTACTTC	CASSKPDRAGKNIQYF
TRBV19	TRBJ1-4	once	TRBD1	TGTGCCAGTAGCCCGGGACAGGGGGCTGAAAAACTGTTTTTT	CASSPGQGAEKLFF
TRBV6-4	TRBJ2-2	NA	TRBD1	TGTGCCAGCAGTCCACGGACAGGGGACACCGGGGAGCTGTTTTTT	CASSPRTGDTGELFF
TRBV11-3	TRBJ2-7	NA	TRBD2	TGTGCCAGCAGCTTGGGCGGGGGAGTGGAATACGAGCAGTACTTC	CASSLGGGVEYEQYF
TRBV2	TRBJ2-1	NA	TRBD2	TGTGCCACCCAAGCCCGGACTAGCTACAATGAGCAGTTCTTC	CATQARTSYNEQFF
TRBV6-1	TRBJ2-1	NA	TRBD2	TGTGCCAGCAGCGGTGGGACTAGCGGGGCTAATGAGCAGTTCTTC	CASSGGTSGANEQFF
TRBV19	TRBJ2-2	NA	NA	TGTGCCAGTAGTATTTTAAGGGTAGCGAGTGACGCCGGGGAGCTGTTTTTT	CASSILRVASDAGELFF
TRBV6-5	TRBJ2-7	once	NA	TGTGCCAGCAGTTACTACGGCGGAAGCTCCTACGAGCAGTACTTC	CASSYYGGSSYEQYF
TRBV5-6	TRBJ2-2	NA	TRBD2	TGTGCCAGCAGCACTCTAGCGGGCCCCGAGACGGACACCGGGGAGCTGTTTTTT	CASSTLAGPETDTGELFF
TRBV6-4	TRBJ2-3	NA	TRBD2	TGTGCCAGCAGTGACAGGGCGGGAGGGCCAGATACGCAGTATTTT	CASSDRAGGPDTQYF
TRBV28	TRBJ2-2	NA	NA	TGTGCCAGCAGTTCCATACAGGGCCTGAACACCGGGGAGCTGTTTTTT	CASSSIQGLNTGELFF
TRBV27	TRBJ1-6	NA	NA	TGTGCCAGCAGTTACTCAGGGCCGAGCTCCTATAATTCACCCCTCCACTTT	CASSYSGPSSYNSPLHF
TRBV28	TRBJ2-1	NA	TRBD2	TGTGCCAGCTCCCTGGAAGCGGGGCGGGGCCATGAGCAGTTCTTC	CASSLEAGRGHEQFF
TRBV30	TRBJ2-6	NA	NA	TGTGCCTGGAGAGACGGCCTGGGCAGTCCGACTTTC	CAWRDGLGSPTF
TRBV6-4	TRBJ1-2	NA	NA	TGTGCCAGCAGTGACTCGATACACAGTGGCCTCTATGGCTACACCTTC	CASSDSIHSGLYGYTF